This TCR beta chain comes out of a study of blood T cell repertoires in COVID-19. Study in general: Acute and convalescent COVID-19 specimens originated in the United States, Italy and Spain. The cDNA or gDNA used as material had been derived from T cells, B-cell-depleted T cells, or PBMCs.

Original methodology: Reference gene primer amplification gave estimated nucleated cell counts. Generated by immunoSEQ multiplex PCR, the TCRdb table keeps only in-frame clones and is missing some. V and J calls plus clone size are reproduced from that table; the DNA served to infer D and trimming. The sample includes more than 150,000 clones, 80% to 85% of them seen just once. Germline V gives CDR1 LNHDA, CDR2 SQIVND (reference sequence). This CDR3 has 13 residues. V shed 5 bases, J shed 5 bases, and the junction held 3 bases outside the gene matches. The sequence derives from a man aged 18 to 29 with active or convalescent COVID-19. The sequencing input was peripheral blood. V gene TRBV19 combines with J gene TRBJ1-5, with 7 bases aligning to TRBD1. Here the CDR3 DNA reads TGTGCCAGTAGTTACGACAGGGATCAGCCCCAGCATTTT. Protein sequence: CASSYDRDQPQHF.